The present T cell receptor beta chain was sequenced within a study of early T cells in non-severe SARS-CoV-2 infection. V was cut by 3 bases and J by 1 base, with 10 bases left in between. The CDR3 consists of 14 residues. The V gene's germline CDR1 is SGHNT and CDR2 YYREEE (reference sequence). TCRdb called the 5' RACE reads again in MiXCR, with one record for every CDR3 protein. Altogether about 34,000 distinct CDR3 sequences are present, 5.5% to 7.5% being singletons, with the ten largest covering approximately 7.5%. This clonotype was recorded at least ten times. This receptor was taken from an adult who was a healthcare worker with PCR-confirmed SARS-CoV-2 infection or an uninfected control (not recorded which). The chain joins TRBV5-4 to TRBJ1-1, with TRBD1 as a possible D gene (5 bases). Sequenced sample: whole blood. The CDR3 loop reads CASSSLDRNTEAFF. The CDR3 nucleotides are TGTGCCAGCAGCTCTTTAGACAGGAACACTGAAGCTTTCTTT.